This entry concerns a single T cell receptor (beta chain). Antigen specificity is unknown. Together with a sample-barcoded 5' primer, a J-beta primer mix was included in a second PCR lasting about 7 to 12 cycles. All samples gave at least 2.5 million CDR3-containing paired-end reads. TCRdb re-analysed the 5' RACE reads in MiXCR, keeping a single row per CDR3 protein. The sample holds 1.5 million or so distinct CDR3 sequences, less than 45% seen once. CDR1 is DFQATT and CDR2 is SNEGSKA in the germline V gene (reference sequence). Trimming cost V 1 base and J 4 bases, with 5 bases left between them. The CDR3 is 12 amino acids. The data derive from a study of blood T cells in healthy people across ages. Study-level findings and limits: Among T cells, TCR beta diversity per million cells dropped roughly linearly as age rose.

This TCR was sampled from a woman under 30 in good health. The specimen sequenced was blood. This chain joins TRBV20-1 and TRBJ2-1; unclear D gene. DNA for the CDR3: TGCAGTGCTAGAGGCGGATACAATGAGCAGTTCTTC. Translated, it gives CSARGGYNEQFF.